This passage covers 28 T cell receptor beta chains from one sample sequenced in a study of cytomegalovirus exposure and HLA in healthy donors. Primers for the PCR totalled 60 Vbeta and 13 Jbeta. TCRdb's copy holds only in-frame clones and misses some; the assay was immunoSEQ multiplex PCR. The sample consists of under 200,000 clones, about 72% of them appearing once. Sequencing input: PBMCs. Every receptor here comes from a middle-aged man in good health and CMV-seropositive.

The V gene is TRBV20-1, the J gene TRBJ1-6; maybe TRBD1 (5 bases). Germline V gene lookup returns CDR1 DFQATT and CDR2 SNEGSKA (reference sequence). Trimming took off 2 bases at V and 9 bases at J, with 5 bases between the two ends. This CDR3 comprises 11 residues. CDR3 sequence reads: CSARTGSPLHF. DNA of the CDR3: TGCAGTGCTAGAACAGGTTCACCCCTCCACTTT.

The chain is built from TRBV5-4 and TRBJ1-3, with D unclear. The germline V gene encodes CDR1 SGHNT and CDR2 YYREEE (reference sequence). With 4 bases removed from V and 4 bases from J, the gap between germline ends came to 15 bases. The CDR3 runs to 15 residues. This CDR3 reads CASSRSTVLGNTIYF. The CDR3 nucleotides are TGTGCCAGCAGCCGGTCCACGGTCTTGGGAAACACCATATATTTT.

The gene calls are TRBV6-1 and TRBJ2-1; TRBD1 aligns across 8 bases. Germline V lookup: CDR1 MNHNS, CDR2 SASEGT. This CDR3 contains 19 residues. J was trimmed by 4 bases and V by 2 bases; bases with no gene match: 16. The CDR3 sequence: CASSELFFGTGKGYNEQFF. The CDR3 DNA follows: TGTGCCAGCAGTGAATTATTCTTTGGGACAGGCAAGGGGTACAATGAGCAGTTCTTC.

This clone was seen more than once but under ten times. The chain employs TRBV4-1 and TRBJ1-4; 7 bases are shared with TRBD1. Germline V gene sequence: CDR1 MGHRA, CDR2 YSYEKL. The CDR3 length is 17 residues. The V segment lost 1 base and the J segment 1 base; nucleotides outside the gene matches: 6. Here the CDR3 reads CASSQVGTDQTNEKLFF. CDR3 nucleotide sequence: TGCGCCAGCAGCCAAGTAGGGACAGACCAAACTAATGAAAAACTGTTTTTT.

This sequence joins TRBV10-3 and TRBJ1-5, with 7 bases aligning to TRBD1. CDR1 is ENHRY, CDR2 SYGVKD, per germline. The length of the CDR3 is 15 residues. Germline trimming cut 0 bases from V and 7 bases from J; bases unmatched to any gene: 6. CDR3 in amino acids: CAISESGGGVQPQHF. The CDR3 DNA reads TGTGCCATCAGTGAGTCTGGAGGGGGCGTCCAGCCCCAGCATTTT.

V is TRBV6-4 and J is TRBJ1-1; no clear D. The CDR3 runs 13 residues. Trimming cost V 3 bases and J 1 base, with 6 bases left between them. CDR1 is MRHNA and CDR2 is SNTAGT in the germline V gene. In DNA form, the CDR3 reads TGTGCCAGCAGTGAGAGGGAGAACACTGAAGCTTTCTTT. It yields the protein CASSERENTEAFF.

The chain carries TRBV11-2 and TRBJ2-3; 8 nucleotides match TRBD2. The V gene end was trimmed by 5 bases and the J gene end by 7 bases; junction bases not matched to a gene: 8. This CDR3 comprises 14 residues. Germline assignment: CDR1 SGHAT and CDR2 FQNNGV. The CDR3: CASSAGGSRYTQYF. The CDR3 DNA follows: TGTGCCAGCAGCGCGGGGGGCTCCCGGTATACGCAGTATTTT.

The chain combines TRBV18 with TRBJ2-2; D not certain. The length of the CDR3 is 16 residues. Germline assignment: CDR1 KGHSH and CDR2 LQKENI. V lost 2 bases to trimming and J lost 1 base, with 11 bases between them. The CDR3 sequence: CASSPIGTMNTGELFF. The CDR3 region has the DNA TGTGCCAGCTCACCAATTGGTACAATGAACACCGGGGAGCTGTTTTTT. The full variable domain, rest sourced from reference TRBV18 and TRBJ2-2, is NAGVMQNPRHLVRRRGQEARLRCSPMKGHSHVYWYRQLPEEGLKFMVYLQKENIIDESGMPKERFSAEFPKEGPSILRIQQVVRGDSAAYFCASSPIGTMNTGELFFGEGSRLTVL.

The CDR3 is CSVATGDSNQPQHF. The CDR3 DNA follows: TGCAGCGTCGCGACAGGGGACAGCAATCAGCCCCAGCATTTT. The chain couples TRBV29-1 to TRBJ1-5; 8 positions match TRBD1. Germline values: CDR1 SQVTM, CDR2 ANQGSEA. Trimming at V came to 6 bases and at J to 1 base, leaving 5 bases not matched to a gene. The CDR3 has 14 amino acids.

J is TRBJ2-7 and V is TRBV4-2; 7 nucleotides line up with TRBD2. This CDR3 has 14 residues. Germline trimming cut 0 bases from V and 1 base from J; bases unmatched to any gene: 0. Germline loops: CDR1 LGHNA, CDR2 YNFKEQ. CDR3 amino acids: CASSQEGLSYEQYF. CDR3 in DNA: TGTGCCAGCAGCCAAGAGGGACTATCCTACGAGCAGTACTTC.

CDR3 in DNA: TGTGCCAGCAGCCCGGGACAGGGGATGATTTGGCTTAATGAAAAACTGTTTTTT. This gives the protein CASSPGQGMIWLNEKLFF. The chain joins TRBV7-2 to TRBJ1-4, with 10 nucleotides matching TRBD1. With V trimmed by 5 bases and J by 4 bases, 13 bases remained unmatched. Germline V gene lookup returns CDR1 SGHTA and CDR2 FQGNSA. CDR3 size: 18 residues.

CDR3 sequence (DNA): TGTGCCAGCAGCTTGGGGCCAGGGGCACGGGGGGCTAATGAAAAACTGTTTTTT. It encodes CASSLGPGARGANEKLFF. The genes are TRBV7-2 and TRBJ1-4; D is possibly TRBD1 (6 bases). V was pared by 3 bases and J by 3 bases, with 20 bases between. The CDR3 totals 18 residues. Germline V gives CDR1 SGHTA, CDR2 FQGNSA.

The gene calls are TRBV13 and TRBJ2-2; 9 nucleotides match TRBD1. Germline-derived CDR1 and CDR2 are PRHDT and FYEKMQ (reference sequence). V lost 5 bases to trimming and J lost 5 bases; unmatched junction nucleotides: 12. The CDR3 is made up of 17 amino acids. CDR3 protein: CASSRNTGGAGTGELFF. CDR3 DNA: TGTGCCAGCAGCCGAAACACAGGGGGCGCGGGGACCGGGGAGCTGTTTTTT.

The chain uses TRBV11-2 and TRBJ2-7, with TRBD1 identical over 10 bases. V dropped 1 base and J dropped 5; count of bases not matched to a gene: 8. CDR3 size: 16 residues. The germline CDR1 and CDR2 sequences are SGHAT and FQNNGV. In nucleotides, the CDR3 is TGTGCCAGCAGCTTAGGATTGGGACAGGGGCCCCACGAGCAGTACTTC. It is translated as CASSLGLGQGPHEQYF.

The CDR3 sequence: CASSQAGTGWNYGYTF. As DNA, the CDR3 is TGCGCCAGCAGCCAAGCGGGGACAGGGTGGAACTATGGCTACACCTTC. The V call is TRBV4-3, the J call TRBJ1-2; 9 bases line up with TRBD1. The CDR3 contains 16 residues. CDR1 and CDR2 (germline): LGHNA, YSLEER. Germline trimming cut 1 base from V and 2 bases from J; bases unmatched to any gene: 5.

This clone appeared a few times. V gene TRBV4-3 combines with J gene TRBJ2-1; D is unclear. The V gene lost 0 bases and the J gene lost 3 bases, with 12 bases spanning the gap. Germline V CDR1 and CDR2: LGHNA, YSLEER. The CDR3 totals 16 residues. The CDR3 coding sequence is TGCGCCAGCAGCCAAGATCAGGTCGGATACTACAATGAGCAGTTCTTC. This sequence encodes CASSQDQVGYYNEQFF.

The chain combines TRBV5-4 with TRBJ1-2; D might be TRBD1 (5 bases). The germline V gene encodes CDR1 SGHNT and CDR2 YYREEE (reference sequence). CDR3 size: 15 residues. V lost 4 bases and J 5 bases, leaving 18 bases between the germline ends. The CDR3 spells CASSDSGTPGYGYTF. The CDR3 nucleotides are TGTGCCAGCAGCGACAGCGGGACGCCGGGATATGGCTACACCTTC. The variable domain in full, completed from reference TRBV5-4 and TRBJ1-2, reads ETGVTQSPTHLIKTRGQQVTLRCSSQSGHNTVSWYQQALGQGPQFIFQYYREEENGRGNFPPRFSGLQFPNYSSELNVNALELDDSALYLCASSDSGTPGYGYTFGSGTRLTVV.

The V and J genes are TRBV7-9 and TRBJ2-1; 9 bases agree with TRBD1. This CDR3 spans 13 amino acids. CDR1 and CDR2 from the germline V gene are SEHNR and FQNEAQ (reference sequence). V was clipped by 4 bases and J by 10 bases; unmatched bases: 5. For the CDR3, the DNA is TGTGCCAGCAGCTCAGGACAGGGGAGAGAGCAGTTCTTC. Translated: CASSSGQGREQFF.

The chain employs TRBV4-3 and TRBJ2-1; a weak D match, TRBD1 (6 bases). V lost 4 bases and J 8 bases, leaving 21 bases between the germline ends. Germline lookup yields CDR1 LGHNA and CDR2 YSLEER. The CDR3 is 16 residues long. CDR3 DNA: TGCGCCAGCAGCCGAGTCATTAACCTTGAGGGGGATGAGCAGTTCTTC. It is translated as CASSRVINLEGDEQFF.

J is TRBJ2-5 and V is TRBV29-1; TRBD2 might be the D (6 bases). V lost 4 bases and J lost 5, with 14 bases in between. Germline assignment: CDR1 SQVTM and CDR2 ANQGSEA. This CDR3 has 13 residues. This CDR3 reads CSVGGGNSETQYF. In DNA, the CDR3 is TGCAGCGTTGGTGGGGGGAATTCGGAGACCCAGTACTTC.

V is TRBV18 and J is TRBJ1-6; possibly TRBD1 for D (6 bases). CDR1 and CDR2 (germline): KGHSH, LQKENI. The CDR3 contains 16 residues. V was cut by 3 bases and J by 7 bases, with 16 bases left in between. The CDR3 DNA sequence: TGTGCCAGCTCACCGGGTTCTGGGACACAAAATTCACCCCTCCACTTT. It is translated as CASSPGSGTQNSPLHF.

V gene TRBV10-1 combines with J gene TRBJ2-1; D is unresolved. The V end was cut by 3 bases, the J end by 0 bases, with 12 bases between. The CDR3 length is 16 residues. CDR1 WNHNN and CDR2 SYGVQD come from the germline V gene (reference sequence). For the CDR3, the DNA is TGCGCCAGCAGTGACAAAGCCGGGTCCTCCTACAATGAGCAGTTCTTC. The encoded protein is CASSDKAGSSYNEQFF.

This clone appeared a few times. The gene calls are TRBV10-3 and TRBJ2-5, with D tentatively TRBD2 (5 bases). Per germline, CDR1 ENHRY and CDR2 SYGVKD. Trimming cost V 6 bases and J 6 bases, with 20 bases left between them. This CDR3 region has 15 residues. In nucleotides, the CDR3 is TGTGCCATCAGGGCCCGCGGGCCCCAGACGCAGACCCAGTACTTC. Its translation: CAIRARGPQTQTQYF.

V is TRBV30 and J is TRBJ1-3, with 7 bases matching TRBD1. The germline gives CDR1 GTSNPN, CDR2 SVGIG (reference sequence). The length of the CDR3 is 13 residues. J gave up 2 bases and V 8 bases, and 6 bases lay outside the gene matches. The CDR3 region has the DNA TGTGCCGGGTCAGGGGGGACTGGAAACACCATATATTTT. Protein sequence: CAGSGGTGNTIYF.

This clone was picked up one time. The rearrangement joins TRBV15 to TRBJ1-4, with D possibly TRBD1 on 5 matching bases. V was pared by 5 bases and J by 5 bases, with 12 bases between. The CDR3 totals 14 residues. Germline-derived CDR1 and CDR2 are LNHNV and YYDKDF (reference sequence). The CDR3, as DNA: TGTGCCACCAGCGGGGGACTTATAAATGAAAAACTGTTTTTT. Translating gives CATSGGLINEKLFF.

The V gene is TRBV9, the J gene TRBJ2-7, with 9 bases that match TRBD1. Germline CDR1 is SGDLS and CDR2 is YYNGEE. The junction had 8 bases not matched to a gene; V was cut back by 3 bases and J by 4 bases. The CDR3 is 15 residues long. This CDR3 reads CASSGPGQGKYEQYF. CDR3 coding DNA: TGTGCCAGCAGCGGACCGGGACAGGGAAAGTACGAGCAGTACTTC.

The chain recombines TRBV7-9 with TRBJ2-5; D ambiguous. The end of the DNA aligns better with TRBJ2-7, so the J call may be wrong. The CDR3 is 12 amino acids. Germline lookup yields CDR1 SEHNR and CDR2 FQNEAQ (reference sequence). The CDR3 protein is CASSLEYHEQYF. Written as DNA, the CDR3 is TGTGCCAGCAGCTTAGAGTACCACGAGCAGTACTTC.

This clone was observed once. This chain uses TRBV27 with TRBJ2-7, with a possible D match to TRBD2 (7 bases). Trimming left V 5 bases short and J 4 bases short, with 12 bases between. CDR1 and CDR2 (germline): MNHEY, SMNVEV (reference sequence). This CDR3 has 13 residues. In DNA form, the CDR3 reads TGTGCCAGCAGTGCGGGGGCCCCATACGAGCAGTACTTC. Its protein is CASSAGAPYEQYF.